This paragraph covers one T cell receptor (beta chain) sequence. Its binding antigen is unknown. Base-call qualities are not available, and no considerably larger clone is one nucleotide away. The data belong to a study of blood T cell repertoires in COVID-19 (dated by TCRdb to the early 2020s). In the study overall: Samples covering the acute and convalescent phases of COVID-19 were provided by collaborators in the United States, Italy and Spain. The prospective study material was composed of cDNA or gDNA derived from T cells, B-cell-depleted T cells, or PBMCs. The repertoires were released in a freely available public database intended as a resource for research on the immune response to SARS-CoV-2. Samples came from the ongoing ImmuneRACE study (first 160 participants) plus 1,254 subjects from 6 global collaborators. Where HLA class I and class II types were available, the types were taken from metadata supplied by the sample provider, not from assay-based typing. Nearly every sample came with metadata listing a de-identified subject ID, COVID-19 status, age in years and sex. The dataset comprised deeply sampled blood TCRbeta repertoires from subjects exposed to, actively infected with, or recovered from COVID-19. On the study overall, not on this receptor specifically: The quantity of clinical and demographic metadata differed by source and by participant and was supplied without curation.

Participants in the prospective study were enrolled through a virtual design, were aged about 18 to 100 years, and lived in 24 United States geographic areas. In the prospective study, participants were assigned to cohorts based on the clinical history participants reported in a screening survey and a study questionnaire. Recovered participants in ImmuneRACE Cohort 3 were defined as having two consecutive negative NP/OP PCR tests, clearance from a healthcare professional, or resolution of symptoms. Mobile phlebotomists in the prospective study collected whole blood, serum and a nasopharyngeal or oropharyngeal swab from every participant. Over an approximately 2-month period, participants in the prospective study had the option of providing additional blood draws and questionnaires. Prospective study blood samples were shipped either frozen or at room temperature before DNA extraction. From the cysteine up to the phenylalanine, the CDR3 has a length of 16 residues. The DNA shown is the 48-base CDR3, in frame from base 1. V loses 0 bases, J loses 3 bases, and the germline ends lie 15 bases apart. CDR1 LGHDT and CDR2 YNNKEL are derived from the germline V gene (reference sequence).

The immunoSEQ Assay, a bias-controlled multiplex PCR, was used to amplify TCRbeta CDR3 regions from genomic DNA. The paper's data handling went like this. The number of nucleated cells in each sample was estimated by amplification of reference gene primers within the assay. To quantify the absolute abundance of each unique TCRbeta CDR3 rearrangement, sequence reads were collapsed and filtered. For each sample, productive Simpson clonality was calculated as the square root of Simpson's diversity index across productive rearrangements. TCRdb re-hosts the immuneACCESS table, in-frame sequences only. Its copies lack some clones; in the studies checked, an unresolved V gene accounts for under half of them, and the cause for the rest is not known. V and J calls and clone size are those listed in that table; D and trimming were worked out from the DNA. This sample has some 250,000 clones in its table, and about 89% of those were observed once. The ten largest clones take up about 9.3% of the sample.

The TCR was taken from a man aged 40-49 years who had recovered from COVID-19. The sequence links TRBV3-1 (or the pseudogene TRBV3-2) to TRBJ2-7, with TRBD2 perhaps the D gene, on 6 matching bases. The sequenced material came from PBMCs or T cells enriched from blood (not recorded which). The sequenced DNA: TGTGCCAGCAGCCAAGAGACCGGGACTCCGTTCTACGAGCAGTACTTC. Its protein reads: CASSQETGTPFYEQYF.